A single sample is the source of the 29 T cell receptor beta chains below, sequenced in a study of CD8 T cells in ankylosing spondylitis. Study-level findings and limits: A motif in TCR beta, a set of about 8 highly homologous variants, appeared characteristic of ankylosing spondylitis blood.

A single record per CDR3 protein comes from TCRdb applying MiXCR to the 5' RACE reads. The sample contains around 770,000 distinct CDR3 sequences, under 20% of which appear only once. For these receptors, no antigen is known. Sequenced input: blood, either unsorted or a sorted T cell fraction (not recorded which). The receptors shown here come from a male donor with ankylosing spondylitis.

This clonotype was seen only a few times. The V and J genes are TRBV12-3 or TRBV12-4 and TRBJ2-3, with TRBD2 identical over 13 bases. Unmatched junction bases numbered 3, after V lost 3 bases and J lost 3 bases. The CDR3 runs to 16 residues. The CDR3 bases are TGTGCCAGCAGTTTGACTAGCGGGAGGTTGACAGATACGCAGTATTTT. This encodes CASSLTSGRLTDTQYF.

The V gene is TRBV15, the J gene TRBJ2-3; TRBD1 might be the D (6 bases). Trimming took off 0 bases at V and 2 bases at J, with 6 bases between the two ends. Germline CDR1 LNHNV, CDR2 YYDKDF (reference sequence). The CDR3 length is 14 residues. The CDR3 sequence is CATSREGATDTQYF. The CDR3 coding sequence is TGTGCCACCAGCAGAGAGGGGGCCACAGATACGCAGTATTTT. The whole variable domain, filled in from reference TRBV15 and TRBJ2-3, reads DAMVIQNPRYQVTQFGKPVTLSCSQTLNHNVMYWYQQKSSQAPKLLFHYYDKDFNNEADTPDNFQSRRPNTSFCFLDIRSPGLGDTAMYLCATSREGATDTQYFGPGTRLTVL.

This clonotype appeared a few times. The chain combines TRBV7-9 with TRBJ2-7, with D tentatively TRBD1 or TRBD2 (6 bases each). Looked up from germline, CDR1 is SEHNR and CDR2 is FQNEAQ (reference sequence). The CDR3 spans 16 residues. The V and J ends lost 5 bases and 2 bases respectively, with 19 bases between them. As DNA, the CDR3 is TGTGCCAGCAGCCCGTCTGACGGGGGCCAGCCCTACGAGCAGTACTTC. It codes for CASSPSDGGQPYEQYF. Supplemented by reference TRBV7-9 and TRBJ2-7, the full variable domain reads DTGVSQNPRHKITKRGQNVTFRCDPISEHNRLYWYRQTLGQGPEFLTYFQNEAQLEKSRLLSDRFSAERPKGSFSTLEIQRTEQGDSAMYLCASSPSDGGQPYEQYFGPGTRLTVT.

The chain carries TRBV6-2 or TRBV6-3 and TRBJ1-3; D unclear. This CDR3 comprises 16 residues. Germline V CDR1 and CDR2: MNHEY, SVGEGT. The V gene lost 0 bases and the J gene lost 2 bases, with 11 bases spanning the gap. CDR3 sequence reads: CASSYSRVSPGNTIYF. The CDR3 DNA sequence: TGTGCCAGCAGTTACTCGCGGGTCAGCCCTGGAAACACCATATATTTT.

This clonotype has only a few counts. This rearrangement joins TRBV7-9 to TRBJ2-1; either TRBD1 or TRBD2 may fit D (6 bases each). This CDR3 contains 14 residues. The germline CDR1 and CDR2 sequences are SEHNR and FQNEAQ (reference sequence). V lost 4 bases and J 8 bases, leaving 15 bases between the germline ends. CDR3 region: CASSSNPGAHEQFF. DNA for the CDR3: TGTGCCAGCAGCTCAAATCCGGGGGCTCATGAGCAGTTCTTC.

This rearrangement joins TRBV12-3 or TRBV12-4 to TRBJ2-2; no clear D. The CDR3 spans 14 residues. The V end was cut by 1 base, the J end by 3 bases, with 6 bases between. The CDR3 spells CASSLELYTGELFF. The DNA for the CDR3 is TGTGCCAGCAGTTTAGAACTTTACACCGGGGAGCTGTTTTTT.

The chain recombines TRBV28 with TRBJ1-5, with D hard to call. The V end was cut by 7 bases, the J end by 7 bases, with 14 bases between. This CDR3 has 13 amino acids. The germline CDR1 and CDR2 sequences are MDHEN and SYDVKM. The CDR3 DNA reads TGTGCCAGCATTCTGGATGGAAGGCAGCCCCAGCATTTT. It is translated as CASILDGRQPQHF.

This clonotype was picked up a small number of times. The chain is built from TRBV13 and TRBJ2-2; D possibly corresponds to TRBD2 (5 bases). CDR1 and CDR2 from the germline V gene are PRHDT and FYEKMQ (reference sequence). The CDR3 length is 13 residues. With 4 bases removed from V and 4 bases from J, the gap between germline ends came to 7 bases. In nucleotides, the CDR3 is TGTGCCAGCAGCTCCGGACTCACCGGGGAGCTGTTTTTT. Translation: CASSSGLTGELFF. The full variable domain, completed using reference TRBV13 and TRBJ2-2, is AAGVIQSPRHLIKEKRETATLKCYPIPRHDTVYWYQQGPGQDPQFLISFYEKMQSDKGSIPDRFSAQQFSDYHSELNMSSLELGDSALYFCASSSGLTGELFFGEGSRLTVL.

This clonotype was seen just once. The genes are TRBV20-1 and TRBJ2-4, with 8 bases lining up with TRBD2. The CDR3 totals 16 residues. CDR1 DFQATT and CDR2 SNEGSKA come from the germline V gene (reference sequence). The ends lost 3 bases at V and 1 base at J; junction bases unmatched: 8. CDR3 coding DNA: TGCAGTGCTAGTGGGAACATAGCGGGGGCCAAAAACATTCAGTACTTC. This gives the protein CSASGNIAGAKNIQYF.

The chain couples TRBV10-2 to TRBJ1-2; D gene unclear. The length of the CDR3 is 13 residues. Germline V gene lookup returns CDR1 WSHSY and CDR2 SAAADI. V was trimmed by 3 bases and J by 4 bases, leaving 9 bases between them. CDR3 sequence (DNA): TGCGCCAGCAGTGACCAAGTGTTCTATGGCTACACCTTC. Translation gives CASSDQVFYGYTF.

This clonotype showed up just a few times. The chain is built from TRBV12-3 or TRBV12-4 and TRBJ2-5; TRBD1 is a possible D gene (5 bases). V lost 3 bases, J lost 2 bases, and 13 bases lay in between. The CDR3 length is 15 residues. This CDR3 reads CASSFAATVQETQYF. CDR3 in DNA: TGTGCCAGCAGTTTCGCGGCGACAGTTCAAGAGACCCAGTACTTC.

This clonotype was observed a handful of times. The chain carries TRBV10-1 and TRBJ2-1; D is uncertain. Deletions cut 6 bases from V and 2 bases from J, with 17 bases between. This CDR3 is 16 amino acids long. Germline CDR1 is WNHNN and CDR2 is SYGVQD (reference sequence). The CDR3 loop reads CASSHPFDATYNEQFF. Written as DNA, the CDR3 is TGCGCCAGCAGCCACCCATTCGACGCGACCTACAATGAGCAGTTCTTC.

This clonotype occurred a few times. The V gene is TRBV6-2 or TRBV6-3, the J gene TRBJ2-7; D may correspond to TRBD1 or TRBD2 (5 bases each). This CDR3 spans 16 amino acids. Trimming cost V 2 bases and J 3 bases, with 17 bases left between them. Germline V gene lookup returns CDR1 MNHEY and CDR2 SVGEGT. CDR3 nucleotides: TGTGCCAGCAGTTACCCATTGGGGACGGTCAGCTACGAGCAGTACTTC. Protein: CASSYPLGTVSYEQYF.

This clonotype was observed at least ten times. The chain recombines TRBV20-1 with TRBJ2-4, with D hard to call. CDR1 DFQATT and CDR2 SNEGSKA come from the germline V gene (reference sequence). V was shortened by 0 bases and J by 2 bases, with 14 bases between the two germline ends. This CDR3 comprises 16 residues. For the CDR3, the DNA is TGCAGTGCTAGAGATCTTAAGGAAGGGTCCAAAAACATTCAGTACTTC. This encodes CSARDLKEGSKNIQYF.

The chain recombines TRBV7-3 with TRBJ2-2; D remains unclear. Germline V gives CDR1 SGHTA, CDR2 FQGTGA. This CDR3 comprises 13 residues. The V end was cut by 5 bases, the J end by 4 bases, with 8 bases between. The CDR3: CASSPFTTGELFF. The CDR3 DNA follows: TGTGCCAGCAGCCCTTTCACCACCGGGGAGCTGTTTTTT.

This clonotype was observed a handful of times. The rearrangement links TRBV15 to TRBJ2-5; D may be TRBD2 (7 bases). Looked up from germline, CDR1 is LNHNV and CDR2 is YYDKDF (reference sequence). The CDR3 length is 16 residues. V lost 4 bases to trimming and J lost 1 base, with 16 bases between them. Written as DNA, the CDR3 is TGTGCCACCAGCAAAGGGAGGGGGGTCGGCCAAGAGACCCAGTACTTC. This codes for CATSKGRGVGQETQYF. Filled out from reference TRBV15 and TRBJ2-5, the complete variable domain reads DAMVIQNPRYQVTQFGKPVTLSCSQTLNHNVMYWYQQKSSQAPKLLFHYYDKDFNNEADTPDNFQSRRPNTSFCFLDIRSPGLGDTAMYLCATSKGRGVGQETQYFGPGTRLLVL.

This clonotype was seen only a few times. The rearrangement links TRBV30 to TRBJ2-2; tentative D call: TRBD2 (6 bases). The CDR3 is 13 amino acids. The V gene's germline CDR1 is GTSNPN and CDR2 SVGIG (reference sequence). Between the trimmed V and J ends, which lost 6 bases and 6 bases, there was a span of 14 bases. DNA for the CDR3: TGTGCCTGCTCATGGGACTGGGCCGGGGAGCTGTTTTTT. It yields the protein CACSWDWAGELFF.

This clonotype was seen repeatedly, ten times or more. The chain uses TRBV12-3 or TRBV12-4 and TRBJ2-2; 8 nucleotides line up with TRBD2. This CDR3 spans 16 amino acids. With 4 bases clipped from V and 4 bases from J, the junction kept 8 bases outside the gene matches. The CDR3 is CASSSRTSRRTGELFF. The CDR3 nucleotides are TGTGCCAGCAGTTCAAGGACTAGCCGCCGCACCGGGGAGCTGTTTTTT.

The chain employs TRBV20-1 and TRBJ1-1; D remains unclear. There are 13 residues in the CDR3. Trimming removed 6 bases at V and 2 bases at J, with 13 bases between. Per germline, CDR1 DFQATT and CDR2 SNEGSKA (reference sequence). The CDR3: CSAPQFKNTEAFF. CDR3 DNA sequence: TGCAGTGCCCCACAGTTCAAAAACACTGAAGCTTTCTTT.

The V call is TRBV5-1, the J call TRBJ2-1, with D maybe TRBD1 (6 bases). Per germline, CDR1 SGHRS and CDR2 YFSETQ. Trimming stripped 4 bases from V and 4 bases from J, with 12 bases between. The CDR3 runs 14 residues. Here the CDR3 reads CASSLRDRYNEQFF. CDR3 DNA: TGCGCCAGCAGCCTGAGAGACAGGTACAATGAGCAGTTCTTC.

The chain joins TRBV24-1 to TRBJ2-1; D is possibly TRBD1 (5 bases). The CDR3 sequence is 14 residues long. The V gene's germline CDR1 is KGHDR and CDR2 SFDVKD. V was shortened by 5 bases and J by 6 bases, with 13 bases between the two germline ends. The CDR3 DNA is TGTGCCACCAGTGGATTCCAGGGTCCCAATGAGCAGTTCTTC. Amino acids: CATSGFQGPNEQFF.

This sequence joins TRBV7-9 and TRBJ1-4, with a tentative D call TRBD1 (5 bases). V dropped 2 bases and J dropped 8 bases, with 15 bases sitting between them. The CDR3 covers 15 residues. CDR1 and CDR2 from the germline V gene are SEHNR and FQNEAQ (reference sequence). The CDR3 nucleotides read TGTGCCAGCAGCTTATCTGAGACAGTACCAGAAAAACTGTTTTTT. It specifies CASSLSETVPEKLFF. The variable domain in full, with the rest retrieved from reference TRBV7-9 and TRBJ1-4, is DTGVSQNPRHKITKRGQNVTFRCDPISEHNRLYWYRQTLGQGPEFLTYFQNEAQLEKSRLLSDRFSAERPKGSFSTLEIQRTEQGDSAMYLCASSLSETVPEKLFFGSGTQLSVL.

This clonotype was picked up a small number of times. V usage is TRBV12-3 or TRBV12-4 and J usage is TRBJ1-1; no clear D. Between the trimmed V and J ends, which lost 4 bases and 4 bases, there was a span of 10 bases. There are 13 residues in the CDR3. The CDR3 spells CASSSPRSTEAFF. CDR3 coding DNA: TGTGCCAGCAGTTCCCCCCGAAGCACTGAAGCTTTCTTT.

The gene calls are TRBV12-3 or TRBV12-4 and TRBJ2-5; D uncertain. The CDR3 has 13 residues. V lost 6 bases and J 5 bases, leaving 13 bases between the germline ends. Here the CDR3 DNA reads TGTGCCAGCAGACGGTCCAAGGAGGAGACCCAGTACTTC. Residues: CASRRSKEETQYF.

The chain carries TRBV12-3 or TRBV12-4 and TRBJ2-7; 9 bases align to TRBD1. The CDR3 totals 13 residues. J lost 5 bases, V lost 6 bases, and 5 bases had no gene match. The CDR3 coding sequence is TGTGCCAGCAGGGGACAGGGCCTCGACGAGCAGTACTTC. This translates into CASRGQGLDEQYF.

This clonotype was seen more than once but under ten times. This chain links TRBV20-1 with TRBJ2-2; no definite D call. This CDR3 is built from 15 residues. Germline V gene data show CDR1 as DFQATT and CDR2 as SNEGSKA (reference sequence). The ends were cut back, 1 base at V and 4 bases at J, with 13 bases in the middle. CDR3 residues: CSARGTGAATGELFF. CDR3 sequence (DNA): TGCAGTGCTAGAGGGACGGGCGCCGCCACCGGGGAGCTGTTTTTT.

This clonotype was detected only a few times. The chain recombines TRBV13 with TRBJ1-1, with D perhaps matching TRBD1 (5 bases). There are 18 residues in the CDR3. Trimming pared 5 bases from V and 1 base from J, leaving 23 bases between. Germline CDR1 reads PRHDT; CDR2 reads FYEKMQ (reference sequence). CDR3 nucleotides: TGTGCCAGCAGCACTCACCCCCCCAGATCGACAGCGAACACTGAAGCTTTCTTT. It is translated as CASSTHPPRSTANTEAFF.

The V call is TRBV20-1, the J call TRBJ1-5, with a possible D match to TRBD1 (5 bases). V gave up 4 bases and J gave up 0 bases, with 13 bases separating them. The CDR3 covers 15 residues. Germline V CDR1 and CDR2: DFQATT, SNEGSKA (reference sequence). The CDR3 nucleotides read TGCAGTGCTACAACGCCAGGGATTAGCAATCAGCCCCAGCATTTT. It codes for CSATTPGISNQPQHF.

The chain recombines TRBV20-1 with TRBJ2-1, with D unclear. V lost 5 bases and J 0 bases, leaving 8 bases between the germline ends. The CDR3 is 13 amino acids. Germline V gene lookup returns CDR1 DFQATT and CDR2 SNEGSKA (reference sequence). CDR3 DNA sequence: TGCAGTGCTCCTCGTGGCTCCTACAATGAGCAGTTCTTC. Translation gives CSAPRGSYNEQFF.